These T cell receptor beta chains were read from a single sample in a study of radiation and T cells in renal cell carcinoma. The table came from immunoSEQ multiplex PCR; TCRdb's copy has only in-frame clones and leaves some out. Among around 4,000 clones listed, around two thirds were seen once. Specimen: tumor tissue, collected from a patient whose treatment included radiotherapy and nephrectomy. The receptors were gathered from a woman aged 55-70 years with renal cell carcinoma. The CDR3 runs from the conserved cysteine through the conserved F or W. A D gene is named only where the DNA matches it firmly. The size field is filled for only some rows; it gives once, few, many or a size class.

d_call	v_call	clone_size	cdr3_length	j_call	cdr3_nt	cdr3_aa
NA	TRBV28	NA	10	TRBJ1-4	TGTGCCAGCAGTTCTGAAAAACTGTTTTTT	CASSSEKLFF
NA	TRBV7-2	NA	12	TRBJ2-7	TGTGCCAGCAGCCACGGGACATTTGAGCAGTACTTC	CASSHGTFEQYF
NA	TRBV7-6	few	16	TRBJ1-3	TGTGCCAGCAGCTCCGCTGGGACGGCCTCTGGAAACACCATATATTTT	CASSSAGTASGNTIYF
NA	TRBV5-1	NA	15	TRBJ1-1	TGCGCCAGCAGCTTGACGGGGGGGACTGAGGTGGGAGCTTTCTTT	CASSLTGGTEVGAFF
NA	TRBV5-6	few	13	TRBJ1-2	TGTGCCAGCAGCTTTGGCAGTAACTATGGCTACACCTTC	CASSFGSNYGYTF
NA	TRBV7-8	few	11	TRBJ2-7	TGTGCCAGCAGCACATCCTACGAGCAGTACTTC	CASSTSYEQYF
NA	TRBV10-2	NA	15	TRBJ2-5	TGCGCCAGCAGTGAATCTGCTACTAGGGCGGAGACCCAGTACTTC	CASSESATRAETQYF
TRBD1	TRBV5-1	NA	14	TRBJ1-4	TGCGCCAGCAGCACTACAGGGGTAAATGAAAAACTGTTTTTT	CASSTTGVNEKLFF
NA	TRBV9	few	17	TRBJ1-2	TGTGCCAGCAGCGGAGGTTTGAGGAGGGGTCGAAACTATGGCTACACCTTC	CASSGGLRRGRNYGYTF
NA	TRBV19	large	12	TRBJ2-7	TGTGCCAGTAGTAGGGGCTACTACGAGCAGTACTTC	CASSRGYYEQYF
TRBD2	TRBV4-3	NA	18	TRBJ2-3	TGCGCCAGCAGCCAAGATCAGCCCAGCGGGGGGGCGCGAGATACGCAGTATTTT	CASSQDQPSGGARDTQYF
NA	TRBV6-5	medium-sized	15	TRBJ1-3	TGTGCCAGCAGTTATGAACAGGGCTACGGAAACACCATATATTTT	CASSYEQGYGNTIYF
NA	TRBV2	few	14	TRBJ1-2	TGTGCCAGCAGCAGGAACCCCAACACGGGGGGCTACACCTTC	CASSRNPNTGGYTF
NA	TRBV2	NA	15	TRBJ1-1	TGTGCCAGCAGCTATACCAGGGCCTTGAACACTGAAGCTTTCTTT	CASSYTRALNTEAFF
TRBD2	TRBV5-1	NA	16	TRBJ2-1	TGCGCCAGCAGCTTGGGCCCTAGCGGGAGGAACAATGAGCAGTTCTTC	CASSLGPSGRNNEQFF
TRBD1	TRBV25-1	once	15	TRBJ2-1	TGTGCCAGCAGTGAATTCCGGACAGGGGGAAATGAGCAGTTCTTC	CASSEFRTGGNEQFF
TRBD2	TRBV6-1	few	13	TRBJ2-7	TGTGCCAGCAGCCGCGGGGGGGGCTACGAGCAGTACTTC	CASSRGGGYEQYF
TRBD2	TRBV30	few	20	TRBJ2-1	TGTGCCTGGAGTGGGGAACCGGGACTAGCCCGAGTCCGCTCCTACAATGAGCAGTTCTTC	CAWSGEPGLARVRSYNEQFF
NA	TRBV5-8	NA	16	TRBJ1-2	TGTGCCAGCAGCGAATCCACAGGGATTAAGAACTATGGCTACACCTTC	CASSESTGIKNYGYTF
TRBD2	TRBV28	NA	16	TRBJ2-7	TGTGCCAGCAAAGCCCACGGGGCGGGAGGGCTATACGAGCAGTACTTC	CASKAHGAGGLYEQYF
NA	TRBV7-9	NA	13	TRBJ1-1	TGTGCCAGCAGCTTGGACATGAACACTGAAGCTTTCTTT	CASSLDMNTEAFF
TRBD2	TRBV7-2	few	14	TRBJ2-1	TGTGCCAGCAGCTCTAGCGGGAGTTTTAATGAGCAGTTCTTC	CASSSSGSFNEQFF
NA	TRBV18	NA	14	TRBJ1-1	TGTGCCAGCTCACCAGGTGGGGGGGCAGCTGAAGCTTTCTTT	CASSPGGGAAEAFF
NA	TRBV19	NA	14	TRBJ1-6	TGTGCCAGTAGTCCGGGATCCGTTAATTCACCCCTCCACTTT	CASSPGSVNSPLHF
TRBD1	TRBV30	NA	17	TRBJ2-1	TGTGCCTGGAGCCCCGCCCCGGACAGGGGGATGTACAATGAGCAGTTCTTC	CAWSPAPDRGMYNEQFF
NA	TRBV11-2	medium-sized	13	TRBJ1-1	TGTGCCAGCAGCTTAGTTGTTGGAGGTCTAGCTTTCTTT	CASSLVVGGLAFF
NA	TRBV28	few	14	TRBJ1-2	TGTGCCAGCAGTTTCGGGGACGGAACCTATGGCTACACCTTC	CASSFGDGTYGYTF
TRBD2	TRBV28	NA	17	TRBJ2-3	TGTGCCAGCAGTCCCGTTTACGGACTAGCGGATACAGATACGCAGTATTTT	CASSPVYGLADTDTQYF
NA	TRBV2	NA	15	TRBJ1-2	TGTGCCAGCAGCCCCCGGGGCAGTAGTAACTATGGCTACACCTTC	CASSPRGSSNYGYTF
NA	TRBV12-5	few	12	TRBJ1-1	TGTGCTAGTGGTCTCGAGACAGGCCAAGCTTTCTTT	CASGLETGQAFF
NA	TRBV6-5	once	14	TRBJ2-1	TGTGCCAGCAGTTACGTCCCAGGGTCCCGAGGGCAGTTCTTC	CASSYVPGSRGQFF
NA	TRBV5-4	NA	14	TRBJ2-3	TGTGCCAGCAGCTTGGCGGTTAGCACAGATACGCAGTATTTT	CASSLAVSTDTQYF
NA	TRBV6-6	NA	15	TRBJ2-3	TGTGCCAGCAGTTGGCAGGGCCCTAGCACAGATACGCAGTATTTT	CASSWQGPSTDTQYF
TRBD2	TRBV4-1	NA	15	TRBJ2-1	TGCGCCAGCAGCCAAGCCTCTAGCGGGAGCAATGAGCAGTTCTTC	CASSQASSGSNEQFF
NA	TRBV30	NA	14	TRBJ1-1	TGTGCCTGGATCTCTCCACAGGGGAACACTGAAGCTTTCTTT	CAWISPQGNTEAFF
NA	TRBV4-2	NA	11	TRBJ2-5	TGTGCCAGCAGGCGTCAAGAGACCCAGTACTTC	CASRRQETQYF